The clone carrying this TCR beta chain was detected a few times. This CDR3 has 15 amino acids. Looked up from germline, CDR1 is SNHLY and CDR2 is FYNNEI. V lost 4 bases, J lost 0 bases, and 9 bases lay in between. Original processing methods: Amplified reference gene primers provided the basis for estimating nucleated cell counts. Clones were read by immunoSEQ multiplex PCR, and TCRdb kept only the in-frame ones, dropping some. V and J calls plus clone size are reproduced from that table; the DNA served to infer D and trimming. Of approximately 23,000 clones in the sample, 90% were seen once. This sample is drawn from a study of blood T cell repertoires in COVID-19. The overall study: Samples representing acute and convalescent COVID-19 were sourced from the United States, Italy and Spain.

The receptor was derived from a man in his 70s with acute or convalescent COVID-19. Sequencing used peripheral blood. The rearrangement joins TRBV2 to TRBJ2-2; D is unresolved. CDR3 sequence (DNA): TGTGCCAGCAGTGCAGAACAGACGAACACCGGGGAGCTGTTTTTT. It translates to CASSAEQTNTGELFF.